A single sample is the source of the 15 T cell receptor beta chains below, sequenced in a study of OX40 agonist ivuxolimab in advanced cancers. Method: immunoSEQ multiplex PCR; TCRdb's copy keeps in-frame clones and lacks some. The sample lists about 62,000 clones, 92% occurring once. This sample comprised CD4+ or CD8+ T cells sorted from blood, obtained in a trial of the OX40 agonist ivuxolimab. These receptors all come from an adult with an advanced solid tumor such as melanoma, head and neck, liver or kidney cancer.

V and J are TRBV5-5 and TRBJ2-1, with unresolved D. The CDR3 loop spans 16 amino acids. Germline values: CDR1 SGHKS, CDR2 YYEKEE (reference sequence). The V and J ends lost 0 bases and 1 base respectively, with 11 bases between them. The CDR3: CASSLEAIGSYNEQFF. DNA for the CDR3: TGTGCCAGCAGCTTGGAGGCGATAGGTTCCTACAATGAGCAGTTCTTC.

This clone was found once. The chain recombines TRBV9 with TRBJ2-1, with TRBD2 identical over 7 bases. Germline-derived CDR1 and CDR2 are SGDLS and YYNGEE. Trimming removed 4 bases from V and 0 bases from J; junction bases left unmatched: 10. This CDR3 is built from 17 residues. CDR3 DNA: TGTGCCAGCAGCTCCAGCCCGGGACTAAGCTCCTACAATGAGCAGTTCTTC. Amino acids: CASSSSPGLSSYNEQFF. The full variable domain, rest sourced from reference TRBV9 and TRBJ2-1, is DSGVTQTPKHLITATGQRVTLRCSPRSGDLSVYWYQQSLDQGLQFLIQYYNGEERAKGNILERFSAQQFPDLHSELNLSSLELGDSALYFCASSSSPGLSSYNEQFFGPGTRLTVL.

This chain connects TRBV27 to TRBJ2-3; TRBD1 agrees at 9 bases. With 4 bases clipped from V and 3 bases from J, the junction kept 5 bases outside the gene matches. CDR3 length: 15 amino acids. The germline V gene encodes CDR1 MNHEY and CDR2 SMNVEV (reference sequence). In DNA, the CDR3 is TGTGCCAGCAGTTCGGGACAGGGAGGAACAGATACGCAGTATTTT. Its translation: CASSSGQGGTDTQYF.

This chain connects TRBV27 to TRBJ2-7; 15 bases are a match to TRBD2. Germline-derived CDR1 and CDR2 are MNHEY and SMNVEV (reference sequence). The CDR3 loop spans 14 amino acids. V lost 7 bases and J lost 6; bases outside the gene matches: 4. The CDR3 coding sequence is TGTGCCAGCACTCCGGGACTAGCGGGAGGCGAGCAGTACTTC. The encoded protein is CASTPGLAGGEQYF.

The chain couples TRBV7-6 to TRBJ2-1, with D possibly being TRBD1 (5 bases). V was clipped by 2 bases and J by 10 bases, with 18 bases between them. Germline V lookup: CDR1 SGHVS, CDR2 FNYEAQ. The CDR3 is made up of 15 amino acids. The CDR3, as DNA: TGTGCCAGCAGCTTATATTGGGGCTTAGAAGGGGAGCAGTTCTTC. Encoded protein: CASSLYWGLEGEQFF.

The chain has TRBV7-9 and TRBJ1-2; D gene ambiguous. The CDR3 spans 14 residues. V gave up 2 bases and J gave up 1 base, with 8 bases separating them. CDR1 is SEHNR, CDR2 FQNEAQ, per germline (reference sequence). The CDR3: CASSLSGDNYGYTF. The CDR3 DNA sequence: TGTGCCAGCAGCTTATCTGGGGATAACTATGGCTACACCTTC.

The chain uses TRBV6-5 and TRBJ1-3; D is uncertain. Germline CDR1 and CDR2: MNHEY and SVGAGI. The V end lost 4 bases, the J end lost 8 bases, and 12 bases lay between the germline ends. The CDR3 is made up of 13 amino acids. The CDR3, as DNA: TGTGCCAGCAGTTCCGACTACGGTGACACCATATATTTT. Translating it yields CASSSDYGDTIYF.

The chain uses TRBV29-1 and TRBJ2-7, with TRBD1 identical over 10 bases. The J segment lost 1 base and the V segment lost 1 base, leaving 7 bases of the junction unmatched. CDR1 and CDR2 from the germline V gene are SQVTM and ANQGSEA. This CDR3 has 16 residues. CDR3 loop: CSVEGLRDRGSYEQYF. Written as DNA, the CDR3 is TGCAGCGTTGAAGGCCTTAGGGACAGGGGTTCCTACGAGCAGTACTTC.

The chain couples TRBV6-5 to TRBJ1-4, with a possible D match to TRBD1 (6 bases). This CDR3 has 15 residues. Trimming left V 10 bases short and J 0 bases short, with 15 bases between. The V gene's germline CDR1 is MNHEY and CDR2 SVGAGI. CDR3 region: CATRGGFATNEKLFF. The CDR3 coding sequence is TGTGCCACCCGAGGGGGATTTGCAACTAATGAAAAACTGTTTTTT.

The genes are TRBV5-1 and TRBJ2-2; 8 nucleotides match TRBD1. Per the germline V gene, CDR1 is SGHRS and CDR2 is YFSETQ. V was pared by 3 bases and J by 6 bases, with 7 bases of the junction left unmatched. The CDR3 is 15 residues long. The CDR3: CASSSGTTGAGELFF. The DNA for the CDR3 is TGCGCCAGCAGCTCCGGGACGACAGGGGCCGGGGAGCTGTTTTTT.

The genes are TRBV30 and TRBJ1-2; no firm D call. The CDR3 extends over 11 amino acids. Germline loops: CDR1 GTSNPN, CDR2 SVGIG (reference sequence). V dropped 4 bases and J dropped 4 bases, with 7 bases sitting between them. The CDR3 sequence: CAWMRIYGYTF. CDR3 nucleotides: TGTGCCTGGATGAGGATCTATGGCTACACCTTC. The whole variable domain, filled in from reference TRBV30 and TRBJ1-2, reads SQTIHQWPATLVQPVGSPLSLECTVEGTSNPNLYWYRQAAGRGLQLLFYSVGIGQISSEVPQNLSASRPQDRQFILSSKKLLLSDSGFYLCAWMRIYGYTFGSGTRLTVV.

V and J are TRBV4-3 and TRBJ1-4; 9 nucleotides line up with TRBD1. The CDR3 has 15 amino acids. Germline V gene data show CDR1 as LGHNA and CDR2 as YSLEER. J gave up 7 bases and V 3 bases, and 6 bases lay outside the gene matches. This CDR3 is CASSQMTGGGEKLFF. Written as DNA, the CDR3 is TGCGCCAGCAGCCAGATGACAGGGGGTGGTGAAAAACTGTTTTTT.

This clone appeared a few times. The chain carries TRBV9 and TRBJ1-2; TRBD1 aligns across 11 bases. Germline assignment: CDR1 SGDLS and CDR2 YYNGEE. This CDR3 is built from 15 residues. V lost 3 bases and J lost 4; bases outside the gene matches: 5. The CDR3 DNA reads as TGTGCCAGCAGCGCCCGGGACAGGGGGGGCTATGGCTACACCTTC. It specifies CASSARDRGGYGYTF.

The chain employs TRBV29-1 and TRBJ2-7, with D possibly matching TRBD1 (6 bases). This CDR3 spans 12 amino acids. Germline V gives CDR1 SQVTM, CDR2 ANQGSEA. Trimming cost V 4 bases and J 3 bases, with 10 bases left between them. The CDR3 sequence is CSVGDKYYEQYF. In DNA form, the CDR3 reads TGCAGCGTTGGGGACAAGTACTACGAGCAGTACTTC.

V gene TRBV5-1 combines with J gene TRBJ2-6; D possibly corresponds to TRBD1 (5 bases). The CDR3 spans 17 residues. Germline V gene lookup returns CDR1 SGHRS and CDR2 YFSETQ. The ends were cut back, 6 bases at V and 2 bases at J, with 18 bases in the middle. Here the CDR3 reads CASINPGPGPGANVLTF. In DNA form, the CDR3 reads TGCGCCAGCATAAACCCCGGGCCAGGGCCTGGGGCCAACGTCCTGACTTTC.